The present T cell receptor (beta chain) was sequenced within a study of cytomegalovirus exposure and HLA in healthy donors. Findings and limits, study-wide: Roughly even sequencing depth across donors was the assumption behind the presence/absence analyses. A highly shared variant cluster was judged a likely technical artifact. Researchers catalogued roughly 170 TCR beta chains as cytomegalovirus-associated.

Use of 60 Vbeta and 13 Jbeta primers characterized the PCR. Some clones are missing from TCRdb's copy, which holds only in-frame ones; the method was immunoSEQ multiplex PCR. The listing records tens of thousands of clones. Trimming shortened V by 4 bases and J by 0 bases, and 13 bases separated the two germline ends. Germline loops: CDR1 MNHNS, CDR2 SASEGT. The CDR3 loop spans 16 amino acids. With regard to this clone: Its antigen is not known.

Sequenced material: PBMCs. The sequence was obtained from a woman between 25 and 40 years old in good health and CMV-seropositive. J is TRBJ1-5 and V is TRBV6-1; D unresolved. The DNA of the CDR3 is TGTGCCAGCAGTGGGCGCGCTCACTATAGCAATCAGCCCCAGCATTTT. It is translated as CASSGRAHYSNQPQHF.